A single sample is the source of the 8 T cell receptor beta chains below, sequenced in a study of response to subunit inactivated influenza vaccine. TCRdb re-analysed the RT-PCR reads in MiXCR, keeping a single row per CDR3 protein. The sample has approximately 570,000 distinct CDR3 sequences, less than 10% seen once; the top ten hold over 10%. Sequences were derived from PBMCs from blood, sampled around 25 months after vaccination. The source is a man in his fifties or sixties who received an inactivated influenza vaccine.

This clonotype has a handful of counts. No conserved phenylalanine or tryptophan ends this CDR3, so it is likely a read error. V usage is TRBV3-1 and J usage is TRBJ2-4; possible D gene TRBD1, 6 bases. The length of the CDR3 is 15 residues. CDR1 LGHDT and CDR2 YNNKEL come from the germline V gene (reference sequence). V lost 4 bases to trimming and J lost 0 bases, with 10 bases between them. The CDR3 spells CASSLGTLAKNIQYS. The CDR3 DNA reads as TGTGCCAGCAGCCTAGGGACACTAGCCAAAAACATTCAGTACTCC.

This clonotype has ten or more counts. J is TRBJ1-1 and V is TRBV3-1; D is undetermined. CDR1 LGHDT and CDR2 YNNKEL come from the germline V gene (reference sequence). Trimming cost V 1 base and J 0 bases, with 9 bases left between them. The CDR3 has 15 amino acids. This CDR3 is CASSQAGIMNTEAFF. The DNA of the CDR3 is TGTGCCAGCAGCCAAGCGGGGATCATGAACACTGAAGCTTTCTTT.

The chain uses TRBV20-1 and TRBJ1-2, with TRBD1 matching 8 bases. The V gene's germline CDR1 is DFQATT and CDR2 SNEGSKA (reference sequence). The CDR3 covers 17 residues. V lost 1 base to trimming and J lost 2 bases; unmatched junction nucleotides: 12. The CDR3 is CSARAHGWTGRNYGYTF. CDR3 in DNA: TGCAGTGCTAGAGCACACGGGTGGACAGGGAGGAACTATGGCTACACCTTC.

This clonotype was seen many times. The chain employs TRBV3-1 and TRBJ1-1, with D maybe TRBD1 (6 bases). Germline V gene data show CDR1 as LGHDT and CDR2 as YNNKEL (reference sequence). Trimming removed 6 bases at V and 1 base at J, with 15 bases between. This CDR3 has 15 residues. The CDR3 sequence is CASSWTGTKNTEAFF. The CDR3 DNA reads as TGTGCCAGCAGTTGGACCGGGACAAAGAACACTGAAGCTTTCTTT.

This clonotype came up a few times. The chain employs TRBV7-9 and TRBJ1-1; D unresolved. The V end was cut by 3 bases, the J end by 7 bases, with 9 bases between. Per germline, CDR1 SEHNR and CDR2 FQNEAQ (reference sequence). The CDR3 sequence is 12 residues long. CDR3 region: CASSLGLNEAFF. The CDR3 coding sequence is TGTGCCAGCAGCTTGGGGTTGAATGAAGCTTTCTTT.

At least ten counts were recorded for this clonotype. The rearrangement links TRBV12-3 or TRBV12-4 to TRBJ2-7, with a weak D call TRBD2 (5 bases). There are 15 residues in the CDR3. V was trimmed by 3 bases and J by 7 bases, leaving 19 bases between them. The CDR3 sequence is CASSLLEDGQREQYF. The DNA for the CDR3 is TGTGCCAGCAGTTTGTTGGAGGACGGGCAGAGGGAGCAGTACTTC.

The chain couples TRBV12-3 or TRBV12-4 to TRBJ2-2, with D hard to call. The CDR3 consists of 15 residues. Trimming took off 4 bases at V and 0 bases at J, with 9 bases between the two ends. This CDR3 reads CASSSAGSNTGELFF. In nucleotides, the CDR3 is TGTGCCAGCAGTTCCGCCGGGTCGAACACCGGGGAGCTGTTTTTT.

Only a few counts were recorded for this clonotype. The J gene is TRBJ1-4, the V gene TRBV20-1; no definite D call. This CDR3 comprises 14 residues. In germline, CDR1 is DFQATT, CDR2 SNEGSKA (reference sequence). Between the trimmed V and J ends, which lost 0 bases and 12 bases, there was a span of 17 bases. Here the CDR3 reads CSARDRRPPLELFF. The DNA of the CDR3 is TGCAGTGCTAGAGATCGTAGGCCCCCTCTGGAACTGTTTTTT.